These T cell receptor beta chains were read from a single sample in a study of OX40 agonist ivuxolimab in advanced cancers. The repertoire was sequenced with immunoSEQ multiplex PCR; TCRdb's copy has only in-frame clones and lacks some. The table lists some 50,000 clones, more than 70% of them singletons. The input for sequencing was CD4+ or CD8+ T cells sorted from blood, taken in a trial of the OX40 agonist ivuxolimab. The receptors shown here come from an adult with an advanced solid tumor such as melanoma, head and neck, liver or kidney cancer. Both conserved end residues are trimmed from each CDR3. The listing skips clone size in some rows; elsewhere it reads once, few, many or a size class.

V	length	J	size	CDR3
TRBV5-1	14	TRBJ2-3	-	ASSPGASGAGDTQY
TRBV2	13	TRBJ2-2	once	AGKGTGGNTGELF
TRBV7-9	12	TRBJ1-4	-	ASSPRGWEEKLF
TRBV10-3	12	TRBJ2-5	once	AASKGAGGETQY
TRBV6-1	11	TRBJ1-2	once	ASSEARARGYT
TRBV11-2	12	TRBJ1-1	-	ASSLREWGTEAF
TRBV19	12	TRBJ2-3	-	ATRTGTGTDTQY
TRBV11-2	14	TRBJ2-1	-	ASSPSAGGPYNEQF
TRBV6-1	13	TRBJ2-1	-	ASSEFRARNNEQF
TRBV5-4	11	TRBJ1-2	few	ASSLDRGYGYT
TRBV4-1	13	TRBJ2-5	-	ASSHLGQLQETQY
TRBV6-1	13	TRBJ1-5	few	ASRGTGVGNQPQH
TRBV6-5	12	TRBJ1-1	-	ASSYYEKNTEAF
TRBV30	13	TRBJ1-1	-	AWKGTPRAGTEAF
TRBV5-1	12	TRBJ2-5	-	ASSSTGGGETQY